The 3 T cell receptor beta chains below all came from one sample that was sequenced in a study of blood T cell repertoires in COVID-19. Profiled with immunoSEQ multiplex PCR; TCRdb holds only in-frame clones, not every one. Of about 180,000 clones in the sample, about nine tenths were seen once. Sequences were obtained from peripheral blood. The receptors were sampled from a woman aged 45-65 years with acute or convalescent COVID-19.

V is TRBV11-2 and J is TRBJ1-6; no reliable D call. This CDR3 region has 15 residues. Trimming removed 5 bases from V and 0 bases from J, with 8 bases in between. Germline CDR1 SGHAT, CDR2 FQNNGV. CDR3: CASSLEFSYNSPLHF. The CDR3 DNA reads TGTGCCAGCAGCCTCGAGTTCTCCTATAATTCACCCCTCCACTTT. Supplemented by reference TRBV11-2 and TRBJ1-6, the full variable domain reads EAGVAQSPRYKIIEKRQSVAFWCNPISGHATLYWYQQILGQGPKLLIQFQNNGVVDDSQLPKDRFSAERLKGVDSTLKIQPAKLEDSAVYLCASSLEFSYNSPLHFGNGTRLTVT.

DNA of the CDR3: TGTGCCAGCAGCTTAGACGCCCGGTTTGAGCAGTACTTC. Amino acids: CASSLDARFEQYF. The rearrangement joins TRBV7-2 to TRBJ2-7; the D is unclear. V lost 1 base to trimming and J lost 7 bases, with 11 bases between them. The CDR3 is 13 amino acids. CDR1 is SGHTA and CDR2 is FQGNSA in the germline V gene. The entire variable domain, with the rest obtained from reference TRBV7-2 and TRBJ2-7, is as follows: GAGVSQSPSNKVTEKGKDVELRCDPISGHTALYWYRQSLGQGLEFLIYFQGNSAPDKSGLPSDRFSAERTGGSVSTLTIQRTQQEDSAVYLCASSLDARFEQYFGPGTRLTVT.

This clone was seen just once. The chain employs TRBV5-1 and TRBJ1-1; weak D call: TRBD1 (6 bases). CDR1 is SGHRS and CDR2 is YFSETQ in the germline V gene. This CDR3 spans 15 amino acids. V lost 1 base, J lost 1 base, and 11 bases lay in between. The CDR3 region is CASSLLAGANTEAFF. In nucleotides, the CDR3 is TGCGCCAGCAGCTTGTTAGCAGGGGCGAACACTGAAGCTTTCTTT.